Each of the 14 T cell receptor beta chains below was sequenced from the same sample in a study of blood T cells in healthy people across ages. Then a second PCR, running roughly 7 to 11 cycles, was carried out with a sample-barcoded 5' primer and a J-beta primer mix. Each CDR3 protein is one row after TCRdb ran MiXCR on the 5' RACE reads. The data show 650,000 to 700,000 distinct CDR3 sequences, over 40% seen once. The sample taken for sequencing was blood. These receptors originate from an elderly woman in good health.

Remarks on this clonotype: It may be a read error: a sequence one base away is much more abundant. The chain carries TRBV28 and TRBJ2-7, with D unresolved. The CDR3 loop spans 13 amino acids. The germline CDR1 and CDR2 sequences are MDHEN and SYDVKM. Trimming removed 2 bases at V and 2 bases at J, with 7 bases between. The CDR3 is CASSLPNPYEQYF. CDR3 nucleotide sequence: TGTGCCAGCAGTTTACCTAACCCCTACGAGCAGTACTTC.

This clonotype was detected many times. V usage is TRBV7-2 and J usage is TRBJ1-5; possible D gene TRBD1, 5 bases. Germline V gives CDR1 SGHTA, CDR2 FQGNSA. V gave up 5 bases and J gave up 9 bases, with 14 bases separating them. The CDR3 length is 13 residues. In nucleotides, the CDR3 is TGTGCCAGCAGCGACGACAGCCACAGGCCCCAGCATTTT. Its protein is CASSDDSHRPQHF.

This clonotype has more than one count but fewer than ten. The CDR3 DNA sequence: TGTGCCAGCGCGGGACAACCAATCTCTGGAAACACCATATATTTT. Translated: CASAGQPISGNTIYF. The chain recombines TRBV27 with TRBJ1-3; D might be TRBD1 (6 bases). The V and J ends lost 8 bases and 0 bases respectively, with 14 bases between them. The CDR3 is made up of 15 amino acids. CDR1 and CDR2 from the germline V gene are MNHEY and SMNVEV (reference sequence).

The chain joins TRBV7-2 to TRBJ2-1; 8 nucleotides agree with TRBD2. The CDR3 runs to 13 residues. J was trimmed by 15 bases and V by 2 bases; bases with no gene match: 9. Germline CDR1 reads SGHTA; CDR2 reads FQGNSA. The CDR3: CASSLLGSGRRFF. CDR3 bases: TGTGCCAGCAGCTTACTGGGGAGCGGGAGAAGGTTCTTC.

This clonotype has ten or more counts. CDR3 protein: CSARGRVRGGNEQFF. In DNA form, the CDR3 reads TGCAGTGCTAGAGGGAGGGTCAGGGGAGGAAATGAGCAGTTCTTC. This sequence joins TRBV20-1 and TRBJ2-1; D assignment may be TRBD1 or TRBD2 (6 bases each). Germline CDR1 DFQATT, CDR2 SNEGSKA (reference sequence). The CDR3 length is 15 residues. Trimming took 1 base from V and 7 from J, leaving 17 bases between them.

The chain employs TRBV29-1 and TRBJ1-2; tentatively, D is TRBD1 (6 bases). V shed 2 bases and J shed 7 bases, with 14 bases lying between them. This CDR3 contains 13 residues. CDR1 is SQVTM and CDR2 is ANQGSEA in the germline V gene. DNA of the CDR3: TGCAGCGTTGAAAGGGGGGTGTTAGGTGGCTACACCTTC. Translated, it gives CSVERGVLGGYTF.

As regards this clonotype: An end of the junction differs from the germline gene, which may be a read error. The CDR3 DNA reads TGCAGGGCTATCGGACAGACCACTAAAGCTTTCTTT. It specifies CRAIGQTTKAFF. The chain uses TRBV20-1 and TRBJ1-1; the D gene is possibly TRBD1 (6 bases). The CDR3 totals 12 residues. CDR1 DFQATT and CDR2 SNEGSKA come from the germline V gene (reference sequence).

This clonotype has at least ten counts. The chain combines TRBV7-9 with TRBJ2-3, with D perhaps TRBD2 (6 bases). Looked up from germline, CDR1 is SEHNR and CDR2 is FQNEAQ (reference sequence). V shed 6 bases and J shed 1 base, with 17 bases lying between them. The CDR3 sequence is 16 residues long. Here the CDR3 DNA reads TGTGCCAGCAGACTGAGCCTAGCGTTACGCACAGATACGCAGTATTTT. The encoded protein is CASRLSLALRTDTQYF.

This clonotype was detected ten times or more. This chain connects TRBV6-5 to TRBJ2-1; weak D call: TRBD2 (7 bases). CDR3 size: 16 residues. Germline values: CDR1 MNHEY, CDR2 SVGAGI. The ends were cut back, 8 bases at V and 0 bases at J, with 17 bases in the middle. The CDR3 is CASSITGGPSYNEQFF. CDR3 coding DNA: TGTGCCAGCTCGATCACCGGGGGGCCCTCCTACAATGAGCAGTTCTTC.

There are many counts of this clonotype. The DNA is left out, because the CDR3 cannot be placed on it with certainty; the CDR3 is given as TCRdb lists it. The chain carries TRBV4-1 and TRBJ2-1; TRBD2 is the table's D call, not checked against the DNA. Germline loops: CDR1 MGHRA, CDR2 YSYEKL. Including both end residues, the CDR3 is 13 amino acids long. The CDR3 loop is CASSQVGLGTKFF.

The chain has TRBV3-1 and TRBJ1-5, with 8 bases aligning to TRBD1. The CDR3 extends over 15 amino acids. CDR1 LGHDT and CDR2 YNNKEL come from the germline V gene (reference sequence). The trim removed 1 base at V and 5 bases at J, leaving 4 bases unmatched. The chain's CDR3 is CASSQGGTGDQPQHF. In DNA form, the CDR3 reads TGTGCCAGCAGCCAAGGCGGGACAGGCGATCAGCCCCAGCATTTT.

This clonotype has at least ten counts. This chain joins TRBV2 and TRBJ2-3; TRBD2 might be the D (6 bases). Trimming cost V 4 bases and J 7 bases, with 9 bases left between them. CDR3 length equals 12 residues. The germline gives CDR1 SNHLY, CDR2 FYNNEI. CDR3 sequence (DNA): TGTGCCAGCAGTGGGGACTTTCATACGCAGTATTTT. Translating it yields CASSGDFHTQYF.

Of note for this clonotype: A read error may be the cause here, since a much bigger clone is one base away. The chain joins TRBV20-1 to TRBJ2-5; D unclear. CDR1 is DFQATT, CDR2 SNEGSKA, per germline (reference sequence). The germline V and J ends were trimmed by 6 bases and 11 bases, with 16 bases remaining between them. The CDR3 consists of 11 residues. The CDR3 coding sequence is TGCAGTGCCGAGTACAACTATGAGCAGTACTTC. Residues: CSAEYNYEQYF.

The V gene is TRBV7-2, the J gene TRBJ2-1; unclear D gene. V lost 6 bases and J lost 12, with 15 bases in between. The germline CDR1 and CDR2 sequences are SGHTA and FQGNSA. The CDR3 consists of 12 residues. The DNA for the CDR3 is TGTGCCAGCAGTCCCTCTCGCTCAGGGCAGTTCTTC. The encoded protein is CASSPSRSGQFF.